The clone carrying this T cell receptor beta chain was seen a single time. This entry belongs to a study of blood T cell repertoires in COVID-19. Whole-study context: Samples taken during acute and convalescent COVID-19 were collected in the United States, Italy and Spain. Sources were T cells, B-cell-depleted T cells, or PBMCs; the material itself was cDNA or gDNA.

Per the authors' pipeline: Quantification of nucleated cells was approximated via reference gene primer amplification. TCRdb keeps only in-frame clones here, not all; method: immunoSEQ multiplex PCR. The D gene and trimming were derived from the DNA, and the V and J assignments and clone size from that table. This sample carries 200,000 to 250,000 clones, almost 90% of them seen once, and the ten largest clones take under 15%. The length of the CDR3 is 14 residues. Trimming took 1 base from V and 6 from J, leaving 9 bases between them. Germline V gives CDR1 ENHRY, CDR2 SYGVKD. In assigning cohorts, the study relied on participant-reported clinical history.

This rearrangement joins TRBV10-3 to TRBJ2-2; D perhaps matches TRBD2 (6 bases). Sequenced sample: PBMCs or T cells enriched from blood (not recorded which). This clonotype was sampled from a woman aged 50 to 60 with acute COVID-19. The CDR3: CAISEWGVSGELFF. CDR3 coding DNA: TGTGCCATCAGTGAGTGGGGGGTCTCCGGGGAGCTGTTTTTT.